The T cell receptor (beta chain) under discussion was sequenced for a study of shared clonotypes between healthy human individuals. Only in-frame clones appear in the TCRdb table, and some are missing; sequencing was by immunoSEQ multiplex PCR. The sample carries approximately 2.3 million clones, approximately 93% recorded once. Germline V lookup: CDR1 SGHDN, CDR2 FVKESK. The CDR3 contains 16 residues. The junction had 9 bases not matched to a gene; V was cut back by 4 bases and J by 4 bases. The chain employs TRBV14 and TRBJ2-1, with TRBD2 identical over 8 bases. Specimen: naive CD4+ T cells from PBMCs. Indicated subset: CD45RA+ positively selected. The clonotype comes from a man aged 18-30 years in good health. Some clones in this sample may be carry-over from other donors' samples. CDR3 residues: CASSRKKGLEYNEQFF. DNA for the CDR3: TGTGCCAGCAGCCGAAAAAAGGGACTAGAGTACAATGAGCAGTTCTTC.